The present T cell receptor (beta chain) was sequenced within a study of blood T cell repertoires in COVID-19. Study details: Donors in the United States, Italy and Spain gave samples during acute or convalescent COVID-19. PBMCs, B-cell-depleted T cells, or T cells provided the cDNA or gDNA that made up the material.

In the source study's methods: Counts of nucleated cells, estimated from reference gene primer amplification, were obtained. Profiling relied on immunoSEQ multiplex PCR, and the TCRdb table lists in-frame clones only, not all of them. V and J calls plus clone size are reproduced from that table; the DNA served to infer D and trimming. The sample has roughly 150,000 clones, roughly four fifths seen once. Germline V gives CDR1 LNHDA, CDR2 SQIVND (reference sequence). The CDR3 runs to 18 residues. The V and J ends lost 7 bases and 5 bases respectively, with 29 bases between them. What was sequenced was peripheral blood. The chain employs TRBV19 and TRBJ1-2, with a possible D match to TRBD1 (5 bases). The receptor comes from a man in his 60s with active or convalescent COVID-19. The CDR3 spells CASTPQGYGVGFQYGYTF. The DNA of the CDR3 is TGTGCCAGTACCCCGCAGGGCTACGGAGTGGGTTTTCAGTATGGCTACACCTTC.